This paragraph covers one TCR beta chain sequence. The record originates from a study of PD-L1 blockade in urothelial cancer. CDR3 length: 14 residues. J was trimmed by 5 bases and V by 6 bases; bases with no gene match: 7. Germline CDR1 is MDHEN and CDR2 is SYDVKM. The data were produced by immunoSEQ multiplex PCR, yet TCRdb's version contains in-frame clones alone and is incomplete. The data contain about 2,500 clones, 37% of them singletons. The sequence derives from a man aged 55 to 70 with urothelial cancer. The chain links TRBV28 to TRBJ2-3, with 8 positions matching TRBD2. The sequences come from tumor tissue, collected before atezolizumab (anti-PD-L1) treatment. CDR3 nucleotides: TGTGCCAGCAGAAAAGCGGGGGCGGGAGATACGCAGTATTTT. It encodes CASRKAGAGDTQYF. The variable domain in full, with the rest retrieved from reference TRBV28 and TRBJ2-3, is DVKVTQSSRYLVKRTGEKVFLECVQDMDHENMFWYRQDPGLGLRLIYFSYDVKMKEKGDIPEGYSVSREKKERFSLILESASTNQTSMYLCASRKAGAGDTQYFGPGTRLTVL.